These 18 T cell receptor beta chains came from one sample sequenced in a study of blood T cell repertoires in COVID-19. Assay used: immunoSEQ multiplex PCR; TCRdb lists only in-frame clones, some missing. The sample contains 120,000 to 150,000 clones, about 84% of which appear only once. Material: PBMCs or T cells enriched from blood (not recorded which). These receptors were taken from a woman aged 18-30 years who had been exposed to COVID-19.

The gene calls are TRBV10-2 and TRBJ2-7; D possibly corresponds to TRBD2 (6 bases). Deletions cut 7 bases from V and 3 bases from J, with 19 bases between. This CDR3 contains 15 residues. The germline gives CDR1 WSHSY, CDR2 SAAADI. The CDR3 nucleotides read TGCGCCAGCAAGCGAGCGGGTGTACAACTCTACGAGCAGTACTTC. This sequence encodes CASKRAGVQLYEQYF.

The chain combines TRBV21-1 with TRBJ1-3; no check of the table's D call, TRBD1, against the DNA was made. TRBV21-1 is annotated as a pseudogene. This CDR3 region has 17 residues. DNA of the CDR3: TGTGCCAGCAGCAAAATCCAAAGAAGGGACAGTGGAAACACCATATATTTT. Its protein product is CASSKIQRRDSGNTIYF.

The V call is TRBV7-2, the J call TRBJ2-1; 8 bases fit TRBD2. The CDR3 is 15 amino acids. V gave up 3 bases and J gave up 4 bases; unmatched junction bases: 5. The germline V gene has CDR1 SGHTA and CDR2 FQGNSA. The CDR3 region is CASSFSGTMYNEQFF. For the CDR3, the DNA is TGTGCCAGCAGCTTTAGCGGGACTATGTACAATGAGCAGTTCTTC.

CDR3 DNA: TGTGCCAGCAGTAACGACTGGAACACCGGGGAGCTGTTTTTT. It specifies CASSNDWNTGELFF. This sequence joins TRBV2 and TRBJ2-2, with D hard to call. The germline gives CDR1 SNHLY, CDR2 FYNNEI. The V gene lost 5 bases and the J gene lost 1 base, with 8 bases spanning the gap. The CDR3 loop spans 14 amino acids.

Written as DNA, the CDR3 is TGTGCCAGTAGGGGAACGACACAGGGGGCGAAGGTTGGCTACACCTTC. Translated, it gives CASRGTTQGAKVGYTF. The genes are TRBV19 and TRBJ1-2; the match to TRBD1 covers 9 bases. The CDR3 consists of 16 residues. With V trimmed by 6 bases and J by 7 bases, 15 bases remained unmatched. The germline gives CDR1 LNHDA, CDR2 SQIVND (reference sequence).

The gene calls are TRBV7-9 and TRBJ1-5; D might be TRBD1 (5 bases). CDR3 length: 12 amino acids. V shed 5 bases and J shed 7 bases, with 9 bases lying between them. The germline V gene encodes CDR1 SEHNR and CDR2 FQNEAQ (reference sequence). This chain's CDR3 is CASSRGDQPQHF. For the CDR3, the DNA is TGTGCCAGCAGCCGGGGGGACCAGCCCCAGCATTTT.

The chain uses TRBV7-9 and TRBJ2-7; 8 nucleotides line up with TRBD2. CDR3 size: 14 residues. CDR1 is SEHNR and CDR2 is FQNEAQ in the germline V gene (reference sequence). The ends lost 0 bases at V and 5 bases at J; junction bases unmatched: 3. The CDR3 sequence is CASSLAGLVHEQYF. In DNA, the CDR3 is TGTGCCAGCAGCTTAGCGGGACTAGTACACGAGCAGTACTTC.

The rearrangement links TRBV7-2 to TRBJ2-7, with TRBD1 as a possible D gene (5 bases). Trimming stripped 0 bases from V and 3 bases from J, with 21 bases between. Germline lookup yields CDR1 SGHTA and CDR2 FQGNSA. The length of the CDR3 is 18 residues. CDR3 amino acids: CASSLAVGRVDLGYEQYF. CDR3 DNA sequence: TGTGCCAGCAGCTTAGCGGTTGGCAGGGTGGATCTTGGCTACGAGCAGTACTTC.

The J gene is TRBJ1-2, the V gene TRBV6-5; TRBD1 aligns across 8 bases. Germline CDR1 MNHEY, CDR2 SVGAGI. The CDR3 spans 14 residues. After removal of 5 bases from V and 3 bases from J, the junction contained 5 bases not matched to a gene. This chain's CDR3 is CASSRTGRDYGYTF. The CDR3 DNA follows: TGTGCCAGCAGTCGGACAGGGCGAGACTATGGCTACACCTTC.

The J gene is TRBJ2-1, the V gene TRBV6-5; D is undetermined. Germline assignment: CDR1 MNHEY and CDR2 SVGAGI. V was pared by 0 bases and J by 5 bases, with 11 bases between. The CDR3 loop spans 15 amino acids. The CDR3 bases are TGTGCCAGCAGTTACTCGATATTGGCAGACAATGAGCAGTTCTTC. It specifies CASSYSILADNEQFF.

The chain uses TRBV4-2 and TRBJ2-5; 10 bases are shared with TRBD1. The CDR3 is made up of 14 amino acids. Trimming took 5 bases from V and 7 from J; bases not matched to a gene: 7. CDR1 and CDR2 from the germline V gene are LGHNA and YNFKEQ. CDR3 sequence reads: CASSASGTGATQYF. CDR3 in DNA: TGTGCCAGCAGCGCGTCCGGGACAGGGGCGACCCAGTACTTC.

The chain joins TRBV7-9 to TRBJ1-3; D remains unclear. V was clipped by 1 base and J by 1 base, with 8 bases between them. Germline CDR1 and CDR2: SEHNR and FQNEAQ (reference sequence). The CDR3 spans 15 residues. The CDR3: CASSLELNSGNTIYF. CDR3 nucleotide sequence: TGTGCCAGCAGCTTAGAACTCAATTCTGGAAACACCATATATTTT.

The CDR3 here is CASSQDPSGRIGSYEQYF. CDR3 coding DNA: TGCGCCAGCAGCCAAGATCCTAGCGGGAGGATAGGGTCCTACGAGCAGTACTTC. This sequence joins TRBV4-1 and TRBJ2-7; TRBD2 matches at 11 bases. CDR1 is MGHRA and CDR2 is YSYEKL in the germline V gene. The CDR3 runs to 18 residues. V dropped 0 bases and J dropped 1; count of bases not matched to a gene: 8.

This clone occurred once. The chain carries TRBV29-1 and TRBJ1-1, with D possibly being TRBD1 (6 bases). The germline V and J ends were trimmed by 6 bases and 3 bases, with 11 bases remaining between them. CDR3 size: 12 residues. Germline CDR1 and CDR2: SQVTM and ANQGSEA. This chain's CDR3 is CSVARGYTEAFF. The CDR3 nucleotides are TGCAGCGTCGCAAGGGGGTACACTGAAGCTTTCTTT.

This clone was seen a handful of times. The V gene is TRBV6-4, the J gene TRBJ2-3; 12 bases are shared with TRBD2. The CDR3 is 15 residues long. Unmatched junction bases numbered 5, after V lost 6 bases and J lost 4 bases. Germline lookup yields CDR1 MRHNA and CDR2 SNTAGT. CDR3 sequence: CASSKLAGGSDTQYF. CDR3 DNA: TGTGCCAGCAGCAAGCTAGCGGGAGGGTCAGATACGCAGTATTTT.

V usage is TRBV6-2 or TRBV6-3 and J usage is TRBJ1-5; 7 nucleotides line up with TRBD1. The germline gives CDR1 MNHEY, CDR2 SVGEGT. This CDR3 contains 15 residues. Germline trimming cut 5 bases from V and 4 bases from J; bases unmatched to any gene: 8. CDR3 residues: CASSRGTEENQPQHF. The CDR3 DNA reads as TGTGCCAGCAGTCGAGGGACAGAGGAAAATCAGCCCCAGCATTTT.

Here the CDR3 DNA reads TGTGCCAGCAGCTGGGACTTACTAAACTACGAGCAGTACTTC. Its translation: CASSWDLLNYEQYF. The chain carries TRBV7-9 and TRBJ2-7, with D tentatively TRBD2 (6 bases). V was clipped by 4 bases and J by 3 bases, with 13 bases between them. CDR1 SEHNR and CDR2 FQNEAQ come from the germline V gene (reference sequence). The length of the CDR3 is 14 residues.

The CDR3 sequence: CASSLLQGIGGYTF. CDR3 nucleotides: TGTGCCAGCAGCTTACTACAGGGGATCGGTGGCTACACCTTC. The V gene is TRBV7-2, the J gene TRBJ1-2; TRBD1 aligns across 7 bases. Unmatched junction bases numbered 7, after V lost 2 bases and J lost 7 bases. CDR3 length equals 14 residues. Germline assignment: CDR1 SGHTA and CDR2 FQGNSA.